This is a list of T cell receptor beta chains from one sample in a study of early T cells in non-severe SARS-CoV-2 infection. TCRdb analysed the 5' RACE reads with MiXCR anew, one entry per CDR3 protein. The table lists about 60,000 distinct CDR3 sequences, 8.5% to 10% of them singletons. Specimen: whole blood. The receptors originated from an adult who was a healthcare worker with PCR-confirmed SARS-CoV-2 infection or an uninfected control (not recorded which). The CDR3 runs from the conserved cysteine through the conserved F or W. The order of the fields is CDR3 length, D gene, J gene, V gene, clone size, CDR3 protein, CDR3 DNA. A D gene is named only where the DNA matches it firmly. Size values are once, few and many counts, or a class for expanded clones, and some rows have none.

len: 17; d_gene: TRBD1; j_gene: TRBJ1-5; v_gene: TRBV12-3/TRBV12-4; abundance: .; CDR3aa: CASSGKMAGGSNQPQHF; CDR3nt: TGTGCCAGCAGCGGGAAGATGGCAGGGGGGAGCAATCAGCCCCAGCATTTT
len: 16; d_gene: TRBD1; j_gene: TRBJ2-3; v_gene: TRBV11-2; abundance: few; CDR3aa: CASSRQGASFTDTQYF; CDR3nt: TGTGCCAGCAGCCGACAGGGGGCCTCTTTCACAGATACGCAGTATTTT
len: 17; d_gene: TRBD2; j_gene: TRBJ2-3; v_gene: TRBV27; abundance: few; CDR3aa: CASTPFGTSGITDTQYF; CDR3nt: TGTGCCAGCACCCCATTCGGGACTAGCGGTATCACAGATACGCAGTATTTT
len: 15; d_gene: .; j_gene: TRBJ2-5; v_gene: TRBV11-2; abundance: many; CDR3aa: CASSLSRSRRETQYF; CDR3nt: TGTGCCAGCAGCTTATCCAGGTCGCGGCGGGAGACCCAGTACTTC
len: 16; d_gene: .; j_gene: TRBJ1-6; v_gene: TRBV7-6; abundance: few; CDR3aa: CASSLAGYREHSPLHF; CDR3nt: TGTGCCAGCAGCTTAGCGGGGTACAGGGAACATTCACCCCTCCACTTT
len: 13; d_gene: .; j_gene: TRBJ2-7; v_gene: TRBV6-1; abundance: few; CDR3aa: CASSESWTVEQYF; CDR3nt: TGTGCCAGCAGTGAATCATGGACAGTCGAGCAGTACTTC
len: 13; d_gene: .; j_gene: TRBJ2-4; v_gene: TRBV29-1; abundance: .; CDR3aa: CSVEDGPRGIQYF; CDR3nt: TGCAGCGTTGAAGATGGACCTCGGGGCATTCAGTACTTC
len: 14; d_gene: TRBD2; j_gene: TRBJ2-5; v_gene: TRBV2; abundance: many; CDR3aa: CGGRLAGDRETQYF; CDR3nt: TGCGGGGGTCGACTAGCGGGAGATAGAGAGACCCAGTACTTC
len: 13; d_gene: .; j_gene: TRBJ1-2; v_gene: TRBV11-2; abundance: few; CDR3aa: CASSGEGFHGYTF; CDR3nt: TGTGCCAGCAGCGGAGAAGGGTTTCATGGCTACACCTTC
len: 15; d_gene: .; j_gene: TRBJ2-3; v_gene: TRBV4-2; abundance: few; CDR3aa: CASSQDGEFKDTQYF; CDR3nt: TGTGCCAGCAGCCAAGATGGGGAGTTTAAAGATACGCAGTATTTT
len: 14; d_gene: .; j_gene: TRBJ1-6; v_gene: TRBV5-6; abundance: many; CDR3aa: CASSFSRRDSPLHF; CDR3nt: TGTGCCAGCAGCTTTTCCAGGAGAGATTCACCCCTCCACTTT
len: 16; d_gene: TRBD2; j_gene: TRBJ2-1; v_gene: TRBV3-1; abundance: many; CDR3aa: CASSQDGLAGGNEQFF; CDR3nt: TGTGCCAGCAGCCAAGATGGGCTAGCGGGGGGCAATGAGCAGTTCTTC
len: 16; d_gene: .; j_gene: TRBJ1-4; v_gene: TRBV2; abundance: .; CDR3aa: CASRPRTSSVREKLFF; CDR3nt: TGTGCCAGCAGACCGAGGACGAGCTCCGTGAGAGAAAAACTGTTTTTT
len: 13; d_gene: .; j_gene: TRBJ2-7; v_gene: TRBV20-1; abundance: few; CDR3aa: CSARSASHYEQYF; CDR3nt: TGCAGTGCTAGGTCGGCTAGCCACTACGAGCAGTACTTC
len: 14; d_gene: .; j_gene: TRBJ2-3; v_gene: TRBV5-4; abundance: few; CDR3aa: CASTTGLRGDTQYF; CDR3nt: TGTGCCAGCACTACCGGTCTCCGGGGGGATACGCAGTATTTT
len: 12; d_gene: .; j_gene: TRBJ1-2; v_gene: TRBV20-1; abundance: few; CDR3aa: CSAYSSGYGYTF; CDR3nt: TGCAGTGCTTACTCTTCGGGCTATGGCTACACCTTC
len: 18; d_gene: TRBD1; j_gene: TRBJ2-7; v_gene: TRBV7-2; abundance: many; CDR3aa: CASSLERRDRGFSYEQYF; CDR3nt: TGTGCCAGCAGCTTAGAGAGACGGGACAGGGGGTTTAGCTACGAGCAGTACTTC
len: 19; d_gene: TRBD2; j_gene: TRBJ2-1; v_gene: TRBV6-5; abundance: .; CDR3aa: CASSYQPPLAGLSYNEQFF; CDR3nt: TGTGCCAGCAGTTACCAACCGCCACTAGCGGGATTGTCCTACAATGAGCAGTTCTTC
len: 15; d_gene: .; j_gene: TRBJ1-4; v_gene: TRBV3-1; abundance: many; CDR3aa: CASSRRRGTDEKLFF; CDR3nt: TGTGCCAGCAGCCGCCGGAGGGGGACCGATGAAAAACTGTTTTTT
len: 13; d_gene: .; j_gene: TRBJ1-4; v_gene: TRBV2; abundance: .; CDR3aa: CASSEEEAGGLFF; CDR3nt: TGTGCCAGCAGTGAAGAGGAGGCAGGAGGACTGTTTTTT
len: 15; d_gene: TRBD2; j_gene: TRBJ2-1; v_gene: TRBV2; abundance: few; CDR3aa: CASRAAGLGNNEQFF; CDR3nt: TGTGCCAGCAGGGCAGCGGGACTAGGGAACAATGAGCAGTTCTTC
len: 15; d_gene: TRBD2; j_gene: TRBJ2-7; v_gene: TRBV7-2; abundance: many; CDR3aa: CASSSTSGSQYEQYF; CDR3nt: TGTGCCAGCAGCTCGACTAGCGGGAGTCAATACGAGCAGTACTTC
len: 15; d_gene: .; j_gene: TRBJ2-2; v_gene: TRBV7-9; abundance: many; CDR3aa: CASSGRGQNTGELFF; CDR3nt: TGTGCCAGCAGCGGCAGGGGACAGAACACCGGGGAGCTGTTTTTT
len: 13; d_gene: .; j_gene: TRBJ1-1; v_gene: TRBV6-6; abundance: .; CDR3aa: CASPGERHTEAFF; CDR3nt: TGTGCCAGCCCAGGGGAAAGGCACACTGAAGCTTTCTTT
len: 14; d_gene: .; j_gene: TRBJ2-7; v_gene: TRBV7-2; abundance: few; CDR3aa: CASSLGQPAYEQYF; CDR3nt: TGTGCCAGCAGCTTAGGCCAGCCCGCCTACGAGCAGTACTTC
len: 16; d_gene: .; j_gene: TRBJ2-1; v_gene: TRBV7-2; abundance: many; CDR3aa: CASSVTRRQLYNEQFF; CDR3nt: TGTGCCAGCAGCGTAACCCGGAGACAGCTTTACAATGAGCAGTTCTTC
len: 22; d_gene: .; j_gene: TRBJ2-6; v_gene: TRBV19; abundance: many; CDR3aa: CASSTLVLPPVTADSGANVLTF; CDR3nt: TGTGCCAGTAGTACGCTAGTATTACCCCCGGTTACGGCAGACTCTGGGGCCAACGTCCTGACTTTC
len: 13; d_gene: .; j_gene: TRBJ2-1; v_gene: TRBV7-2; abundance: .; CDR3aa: CASTPGVGNEQFF; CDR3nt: TGTGCCAGCACCCCCGGGGTTGGTAATGAGCAGTTCTTC
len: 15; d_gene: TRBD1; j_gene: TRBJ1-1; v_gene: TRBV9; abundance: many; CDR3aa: CASSSQAGGGTEAFF; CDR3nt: TGTGCCAGCAGCAGTCAAGCAGGGGGAGGGACTGAAGCTTTCTTT
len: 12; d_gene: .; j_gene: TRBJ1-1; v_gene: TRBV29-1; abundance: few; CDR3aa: CSVVPPNTEAFF; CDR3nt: TGCAGCGTTGTACCCCCGAACACTGAAGCTTTCTTT
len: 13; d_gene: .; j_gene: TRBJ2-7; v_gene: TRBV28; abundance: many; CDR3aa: CASTWGGGYEQYF; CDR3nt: TGTGCCAGCACCTGGGGCGGAGGCTACGAGCAGTACTTC
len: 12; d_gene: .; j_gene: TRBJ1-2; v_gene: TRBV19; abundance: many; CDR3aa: CASNRGQNGYTF; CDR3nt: TGTGCCAGTAACCGGGGGCAAAATGGCTACACCTTC
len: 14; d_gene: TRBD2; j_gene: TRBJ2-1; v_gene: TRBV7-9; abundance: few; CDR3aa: CASSRQRESTEQFF; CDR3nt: TGTGCCAGCAGCCGACAGCGGGAGTCGACTGAGCAGTTCTTC